Listed below are T cell receptor beta chains from one sample, sequenced in a study of T cell responses to AZD1222 COVID-19 vaccine. Sequencing used immunoSEQ multiplex PCR; TCRdb keeps in-frame clones, though not all of them. The sample contains 90,000 to 150,000 clones, over 85% of which appear only once. The sample in question was peripheral blood, obtained on day 0 of AZD1222 vaccination. All receptors come from an adult in good health. The CDR3 runs from the conserved cysteine through the conserved F or W. Fields, in order: clone size, D gene, J gene, V gene, CDR3 protein, CDR3 DNA. The D gene is left open where the match is weak. The size of a clone is reported for some rows only, either as once, few or many, or as a class for expanded clones.

.	TRBD1	TRBJ1-5	TRBV18	CASGQDLNQPQHF	TGTGCCAGCGGACAGGACCTCAATCAGCCCCAGCATTTT
.	TRBD1	TRBJ2-5	TRBV10-1	CATSEPGQGRETQYF	TGCGCCACCTCAGAACCGGGACAGGGGAGGGAGACCCAGTACTTC
.	.	TRBJ1-4	TRBV3-1/TRBV3-2	CASSQDVGEREKLFF	TGTGCCAGCAGCCAAGATGTGGGAGAGAGGGAAAAACTGTTTTTT
.	.	TRBJ2-5	TRBV19	CASSIGPGRQETQYF	TGTGCCAGTAGTATCGGCCCGGGGCGGCAAGAGACCCAGTACTTC
.	TRBD1	TRBJ1-2	TRBV3-1/TRBV3-2	CASSRTGLGYGYTF	TGTGCCAGCAGCCGGACAGGGCTGGGCTATGGCTACACCTTC
.	.	TRBJ1-2	TRBV11-2	CASSQGIGYYGYTF	TGTGCCAGCAGCCAGGGGATAGGGTACTATGGCTACACCTTC
medium-sized	.	TRBJ1-5	TRBV15	CATSRDMGHSNQPQHF	TGTGCCACCAGCAGAGATATGGGGCATAGCAATCAGCCCCAGCATTTT
few	TRBD2	TRBJ2-1	TRBV19	CASRLAGAYNEQFF	TGTGCCAGTAGACTAGCGGGGGCCTACAATGAGCAGTTCTTC
.	.	TRBJ2-1	TRBV4-1	CASSSHPISGYNEQFF	TGCGCCAGCAGCTCGCATCCCATTAGCGGCTACAATGAGCAGTTCTTC
.	.	TRBJ2-4	TRBV28	CASSYPGLAKNIQYF	TGTGCCAGCTCCTACCCCGGATTAGCCAAAAACATTCAGTACTTC
.	.	TRBJ1-5	TRBV19	CASSIVRAGNQPQHF	TGTGCCAGTAGTATCGTCAGGGCAGGTAATCAGCCCCAGCATTTT
.	.	TRBJ1-5	TRBV2	CASSPLRVGVSQPQHF	TGTGCCAGCAGTCCCCTAAGGGTAGGAGTGAGTCAGCCCCAGCATTTT
.	TRBD1	TRBJ1-1	TRBV5-1	CASSLQGDYTEAFF	TGCGCCAGCAGCTTGCAGGGGGACTACACTGAAGCTTTCTTT
.	TRBD2	TRBJ2-1	TRBV2	CASSPGLAGLLTYNEQFF	TGTGCCAGCAGCCCGGGACTAGCGGGATTGTTAACCTACAATGAGCAGTTCTTC
.	.	TRBJ2-3	TRBV4-1	CASSQVQLGGTDTQYF	TGCGCCAGCAGCCAAGTCCAACTCGGGGGCACAGATACGCAGTATTTT
.	TRBD2	TRBJ2-5	TRBV24-1	CATATSGSGETQYF	TGTGCCACCGCGACTAGCGGGAGTGGGGAGACCCAGTACTTC
.	TRBD1	TRBJ2-1	TRBV27	CASSPAGTGNNEQFF	TGTGCCAGCAGTCCCGCCGGGACAGGCAACAATGAGCAGTTCTTC
.	.	TRBJ2-2	TRBV7-9	CASSLGWTGELFF	TGTGCCAGCAGCTTAGGGTGGACCGGGGAGCTGTTTTTT
.	.	TRBJ1-6	TRBV7-6	CASSSQGRNVNSPLHF	TGTGCCAGCAGCTCACAGGGACGGAACGTAAATTCACCCCTCCACTTT
few	.	TRBJ2-1	TRBV6-5	CASSLGSPEYNEQFF	TGTGCCAGCAGTTTAGGTAGCCCAGAATACAATGAGCAGTTCTTC
.	TRBD1	TRBJ1-5	TRBV4-1	CASSFNQGAGQPQHF	TGCGCCAGCAGCTTCAATCAGGGGGCCGGGCAGCCCCAGCATTTT
.	TRBD2	TRBJ2-7	TRBV28	CASSLTLAGGHEQYF	TGTGCCAGCAGTTTGACCCTAGCGGGAGGTCACGAGCAGTACTTC
.	.	TRBJ1-4	TRBV2	CAGFTATNEKLFF	TGTGCCGGATTCACTGCAACTAATGAAAAACTGTTTTTT
.	.	TRBJ2-1	TRBV6-6	CASSPWENQGNEQFF	TGTGCCAGTTCCCCCTGGGAAAACCAGGGCAATGAGCAGTTCTTC
once	.	TRBJ2-5	TRBV6-2/TRBV6-3	CASSRPARGETQYF	TGTGCCAGCAGTCGGCCAGCACGGGGGGAGACCCAGTACTTC
.	TRBD2	TRBJ2-5	TRBV27	CASSPWAPAGGPGTQYF	TGTGCCAGCAGTCCCTGGGCCCCAGCGGGAGGGCCGGGGACCCAGTACTTC
.	.	TRBJ2-6	TRBV28	CASRPPYSGANVLTF	TGTGCCAGCAGGCCACCGTACTCTGGGGCCAACGTCCTGACTTTC
.	.	TRBJ1-4	TRBV28	CASSLDRGEKLFF	TGTGCCAGCAGTTTAGACAGAGGCGAAAAACTGTTTTTT
.	.	TRBJ1-6	TRBV3-1/TRBV3-2	CASSQTITNSPLHF	TGTGCCAGCAGCCAAACTATCACTAATTCACCCCTCCACTTT
once	TRBD1	TRBJ1-5	TRBV30	CAWSRGRGNQPQHF	TGTGCCTGGAGCAGGGGGCGTGGCAATCAGCCCCAGCATTTT
.	.	TRBJ1-1	TRBV27	CASSLMGNVNTEAFF	TGTGCCAGCAGTTTAATGGGAAATGTTAACACTGAAGCTTTCTTT
few	.	TRBJ1-3	TRBV30	CAWSVAPYPGNTIYF	TGTGCCTGGAGTGTTGCCCCATACCCCGGAAACACCATATATTTT
.	.	TRBJ2-7	TRBV7-9	CASSPPGGSYEQYF	TGTGCCAGCAGCCCCCCAGGAGGCTCCTACGAGCAGTACTTC
.	.	TRBJ2-1	TRBV5-1	CASSTGSRPYNEQFF	TGCGCCAGCTCGACTGGTAGTCGTCCCTACAATGAGCAGTTCTTC
.	TRBD1	TRBJ2-2	TRBV7-9	CASSSDRGRTGELFF	TGTGCCAGCAGCTCCGACAGGGGGCGTACCGGGGAGCTGTTTTTT
.	.	TRBJ1-2	TRBV7-2	CASSPGRGLNYGYTF	TGTGCCAGCAGCCCGGGGCGGGGCCTAAACTATGGCTACACCTTC
.	.	TRBJ1-4	TRBV23-1	CASSQSVLTGLHEKLFF	TGCGCCAGCAGTCAATCAGTTTTAACAGGACTTCATGAAAAACTGTTTTTT
.	TRBD1	TRBJ1-1	TRBV2	CASTKGQWNTEAFF	TGTGCCAGCACGAAGGGACAGTGGAACACTGAAGCTTTCTTT
.	.	TRBJ2-7	TRBV5-6	CASSPRVAVIYEQYF	TGTGCCAGCAGTCCTCGGGTAGCGGTTATCTACGAGCAGTACTTC
few	.	TRBJ1-1	TRBV28	CASGTRNTEAFF	TGTGCCAGCGGGACAAGGAACACTGAAGCTTTCTTT
.	TRBD2	TRBJ2-5	TRBV6-5	CASSPGGAIETQYF	TGTGCCAGCTCGCCGGGAGGGGCTATAGAGACCCAGTACTTC
.	TRBD2	TRBJ2-2	TRBV5-6	CASSFLAGENTGELFF	TGTGCCAGCAGCTTCCTAGCGGGGGAAAACACCGGGGAGCTGTTTTTT
.	.	TRBJ1-5	TRBV28	CASSLFGGSNQPQHF	TGTGCCAGCAGTTTATTCGGGGGTAGCAATCAGCCCCAGCATTTT
.	TRBD1	TRBJ1-1	TRBV6-4	CASSDTGGRTEAFF	TGTGCCAGCAGTGACACAGGGGGAAGGACTGAAGCTTTCTTT
.	TRBD1	TRBJ2-7	TRBV30	CAWSGLGTGHYEQYF	TGTGCCTGGAGTGGGTTGGGGACAGGGCACTACGAGCAGTACTTC
once	.	TRBJ2-5	TRBV5-1	CASSLGALGETQYF	TGCGCCAGCAGCTTGGGGGCTCTGGGGGAGACCCAGTACTTC
.	.	TRBJ2-3	TRBV5-1	CASSLEGRAGADTQYF	TGCGCCAGCAGCTTGGAGGGCAGGGCCGGGGCAGATACGCAGTATTTT
.	.	TRBJ1-1	TRBV2	CASRKETGPNTEAFF	TGTGCCAGCAGAAAAGAGACAGGACCGAACACTGAAGCTTTCTTT
.	TRBD1	TRBJ1-2	TRBV12-3/TRBV12-4	CASTTQGVRGYTF	TGTGCCAGCACCACCCAGGGGGTAAGAGGCTACACCTTC
.	.	TRBJ2-1	TRBV2	CASSVRIPGHNEQFF	TGTGCCAGCAGTGTAAGAATCCCGGGGCACAATGAGCAGTTCTTC
.	.	TRBJ1-1	TRBV12-5	CASGLLLGSSQRMNTEAFF	TGTGCTAGTGGTTTGCTCCTCGGCAGCTCGCAGAGGATGAACACTGAAGCTTTCTTT
.	.	TRBJ1-1	TRBV5-4	CASSSQRGTEAFF	TGTGCCAGCAGCTCTCAAAGGGGCACTGAAGCTTTCTTT
.	.	TRBJ1-2	TRBV28	CASRPTAPYNYGYTF	TGTGCCAGCAGGCCGACAGCTCCATATAACTATGGCTACACCTTC